The sequence of this TCR beta chain was determined in a study of blood T cells in healthy people across ages. Per germline, CDR1 LGHDT and CDR2 YNNKEL (reference sequence). The CDR3 is 16 residues long. V lost 2 bases and J lost 10, with 18 bases in between. Combining a sample-barcoded 5' primer with a J-beta primer mix, a second PCR ran for roughly 6 to 12 cycles. CDR3-containing paired-end reads numbered at least 2.5 million in each sample. TCRdb re-analysed the 5' RACE reads in MiXCR, keeping a single row per CDR3 protein. The table has 550,000 to 800,000 distinct CDR3 sequences, 32% seen once. The receptor was isolated from a woman aged 80 or over in good health. V usage is TRBV3-1 and J usage is TRBJ1-6, with D hard to call. Sequencing input: blood. CDR3 sequence reads: CASSQWSNQGSSPLHF. The CDR3 DNA is TGTGCCAGCAGCCAATGGTCCAATCAAGGAAGCTCACCCCTCCACTTT.